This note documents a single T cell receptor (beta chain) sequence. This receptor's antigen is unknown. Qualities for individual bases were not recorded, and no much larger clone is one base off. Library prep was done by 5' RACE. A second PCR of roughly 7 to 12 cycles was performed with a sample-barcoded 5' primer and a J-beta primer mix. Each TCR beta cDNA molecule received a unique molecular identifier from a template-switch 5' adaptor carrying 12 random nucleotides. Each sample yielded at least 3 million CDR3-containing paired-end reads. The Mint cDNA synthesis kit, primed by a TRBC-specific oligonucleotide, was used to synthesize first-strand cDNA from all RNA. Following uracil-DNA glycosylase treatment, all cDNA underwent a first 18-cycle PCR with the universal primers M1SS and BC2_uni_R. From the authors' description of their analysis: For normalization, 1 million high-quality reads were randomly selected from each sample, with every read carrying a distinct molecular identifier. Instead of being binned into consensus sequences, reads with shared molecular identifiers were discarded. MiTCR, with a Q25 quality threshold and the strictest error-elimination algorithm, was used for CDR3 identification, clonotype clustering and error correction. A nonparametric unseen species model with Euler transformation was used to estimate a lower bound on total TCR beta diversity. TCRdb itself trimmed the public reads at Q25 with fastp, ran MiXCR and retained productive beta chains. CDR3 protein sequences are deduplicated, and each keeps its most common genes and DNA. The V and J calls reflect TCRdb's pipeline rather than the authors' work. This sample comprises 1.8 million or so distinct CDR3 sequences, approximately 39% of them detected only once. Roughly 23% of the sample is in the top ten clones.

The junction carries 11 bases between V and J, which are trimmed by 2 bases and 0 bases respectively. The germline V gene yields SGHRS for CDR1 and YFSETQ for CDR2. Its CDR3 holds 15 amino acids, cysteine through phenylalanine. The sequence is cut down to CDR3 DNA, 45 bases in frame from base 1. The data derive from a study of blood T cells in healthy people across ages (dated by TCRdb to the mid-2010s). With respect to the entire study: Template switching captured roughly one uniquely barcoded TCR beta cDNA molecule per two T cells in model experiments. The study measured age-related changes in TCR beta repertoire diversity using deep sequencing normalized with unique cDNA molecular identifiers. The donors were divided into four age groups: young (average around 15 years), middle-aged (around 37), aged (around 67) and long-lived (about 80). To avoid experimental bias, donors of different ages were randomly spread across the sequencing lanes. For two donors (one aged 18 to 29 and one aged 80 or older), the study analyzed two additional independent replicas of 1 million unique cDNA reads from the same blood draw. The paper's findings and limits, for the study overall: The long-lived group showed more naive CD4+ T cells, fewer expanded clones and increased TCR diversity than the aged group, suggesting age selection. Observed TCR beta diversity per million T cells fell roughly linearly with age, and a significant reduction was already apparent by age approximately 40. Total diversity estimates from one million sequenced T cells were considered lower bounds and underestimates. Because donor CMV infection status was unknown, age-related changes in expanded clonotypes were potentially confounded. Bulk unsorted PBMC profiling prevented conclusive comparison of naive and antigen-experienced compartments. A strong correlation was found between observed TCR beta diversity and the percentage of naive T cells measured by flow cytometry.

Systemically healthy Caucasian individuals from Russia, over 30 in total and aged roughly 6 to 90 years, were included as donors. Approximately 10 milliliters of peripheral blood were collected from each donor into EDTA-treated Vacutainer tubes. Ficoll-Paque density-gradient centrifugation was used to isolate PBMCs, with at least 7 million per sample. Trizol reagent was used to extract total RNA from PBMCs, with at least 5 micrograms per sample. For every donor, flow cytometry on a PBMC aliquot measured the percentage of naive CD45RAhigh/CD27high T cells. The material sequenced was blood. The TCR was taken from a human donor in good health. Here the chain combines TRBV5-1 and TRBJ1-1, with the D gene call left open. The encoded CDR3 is CASSFVGLLNTEAFF. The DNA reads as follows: TGCGCCAGCAGCTTCGTAGGACTGCTGAACACTGAAGCTTTCTTT.